These T cell receptor beta chains were read from a single sample in a study of T-cell reconstitution after alpha-beta-depleted transplantation in children. TCRdb ran MiXCR on the PCR reads and lists one entry per CDR3 protein. Among 700,000 to 950,000 distinct CDR3 sequences listed, 15% to 20% were seen once. The sample was PBMCs, mostly from graft donor cells, taken 360 days after TCRalphabeta/CD19-depleted stem cell transplant. These receptors came from a male patient younger than 18 who had a stem cell transplant for acute lymphoblastic leukemia, so the T cells may come from the graft donor. The CDR3 runs from the conserved cysteine through the conserved F or W. A D gene is named only where the DNA matches it firmly. Clone size, where shown, is once, few, many, or a class for clones that have expanded.

>NA|TRBJ2-3|TRBV7-9|NA
CASTLRTTSTDTQYF
TGTGCCAGCACCCTCCGCACAACTAGCACAGATACGCAGTATTTT
>NA|TRBJ2-7|TRBV5-1|TRBD1
CASSFRDRVGGSSYEQCF
TGCGCCAGCAGCTTTCGGGACAGGGTAGGTGGGAGCTCCTACGAGCAGTGCTTC
>NA|TRBJ2-1|TRBV7-6|NA
CASSLRDEARSSYNEQFF
TGTGCCAGCAGCTTACGGGATGAGGCGCGGAGCTCCTACAATGAGCAGTTCTTC
>few|TRBJ2-3|TRBV5-1|NA
CASKAPRDSILDTQYF
TGCGCCAGCAAGGCGCCTCGGGACTCGATTTTGGATACGCAGTATTTT
>many|TRBJ2-1|TRBV7-8|NA
CASSLDSGEQFF
TGTGCCAGCAGCTTAGACTCGGGTGAGCAGTTCTTC
>NA|TRBJ2-3|TRBV7-6|NA
CASSNQAGTSTDTQYF
TGTGCCAGCAGCAATCAGGCGGGAACTAGCACAGATACGCAGTATTTT
>NA|TRBJ2-7|TRBV7-9|TRBD2
CASSLPGTSGSYEQYF
TGTGCCAGCAGCTTACCCGGGACTAGCGGGTCCTACGAGCAGTACTTC
>NA|TRBJ2-1|TRBV7-8|NA
CASSPRRAPNVGEQFF
TGTGCCAGCAGCCCCCGTCGGGCCCCCAATGTAGGTGAGCAGTTCTTC
>NA|TRBJ1-2|TRBV6-1|NA
CASSEYRAFHGYTF
TGTGCCAGCAGTGAATACCGGGCATTCCATGGCTACACCTTC
>few|TRBJ2-5|TRBV12-3/TRBV12-4|TRBD2
CASSFAGGREETQYF
TGTGCCAGCAGTTTCGCAGGCGGGAGGGAAGAGACCCAGTACTTC
>NA|TRBJ2-5|TRBV13|TRBD2
CASSPAGLLKGETQYF
TGTGCCAGCAGCCCAGCGGGACTCCTAAAGGGGGAGACCCAGTACTTC
>NA|TRBJ2-7|TRBV7-2|NA
CASSRPPEQEQYF
TGTGCCAGCAGCCGCCCCCCTGAGCAAGAGCAGTACTTC
>few|TRBJ2-7|TRBV4-1|TRBD2
CASSQGLAGNEQYF
TGCGCCAGCAGCCAAGGACTAGCGGGAAACGAGCAGTACTTC
>few|TRBJ1-2|TRBV5-1|NA
CASSLDLRGGDYGYTF
TGCGCCAGCAGCTTGGACCTACGGGGAGGGGACTATGGCTACACCTTC
>NA|TRBJ2-7|TRBV10-3|TRBD2
CAISELLGLAQPYEQYF
TGTGCCATCAGTGAGCTATTGGGACTAGCGCAACCCTACGAGCAGTACTTC
>few|TRBJ2-1|TRBV5-1|NA
CASSFPTESSYNEQFF
TGCGCCAGCAGCTTCCCTACGGAAAGCTCCTACAATGAGCAGTTCTTC
>many|TRBJ2-7|TRBV29-1|NA
CSVEAGALEQYF
TGCAGCGTTGAAGCGGGAGCCCTCGAGCAGTACTTC
>few|TRBJ2-1|TRBV6-1|TRBD2
CASTPSGIDSNEQFF
TGTGCCAGCACCCCTAGCGGGATTGATTCCAATGAGCAGTTCTTC